Each of the 2 T cell receptor beta chains below was sequenced from the same sample in a study of Ad26.COV2.S vaccination and SARS-CoV-2 variants. Noted treatment: around 19 received Ad26.COV2.S at low or high dose, single or two shots; roughly 5 received placebo; per-sample allocation not given. The investigators took samples on day 63 after the first vaccine or placebo injection. Repertoires were generated with immunoSEQ multiplex PCR, while TCRdb's copy carries only in-frame clones and drops some. The sample yields 200,000 to 300,000 clones, approximately 88% seen once. The input for sequencing was peripheral blood, taken in a trial of Ad26.COV2.S vaccine versus placebo. These receptors all stem from a person aged 18-65 years who received the Ad26.COV2.S COVID-19 vaccine or a placebo.

This clone was observed a handful of times. The CDR3, as DNA: TGTGCCAGCAGCCCCGGGGGGGCTTTGGAGACCCAGTACTTC. This encodes CASSPGGALETQYF. V usage is TRBV6-5 and J usage is TRBJ2-5; 8 bases match TRBD2. Germline V lookup: CDR1 MNHEY, CDR2 SVGAGI. The CDR3 loop spans 14 amino acids. Trimming cost V 6 bases and J 5 bases; bases outside gene matches: 8.

This clone was detected only once. This sequence joins TRBV27 and TRBJ1-4, with D possibly being TRBD1 (6 bases). V dropped 3 bases and J dropped 4 bases, with 9 bases sitting between them. This CDR3 contains 14 residues. Germline V gene data show CDR1 as MNHEY and CDR2 as SMNVEV (reference sequence). The chain's CDR3 is CASSFTGFNEKLFF. The CDR3, as DNA: TGTGCCAGCAGTTTTACAGGGTTTAATGAAAAACTGTTTTTT.